Below are 25 T cell receptor beta chains sequenced from a single sample in a study of CD8+CD57+ T cells in acquired aplastic anemia. The template used for profiling TCR beta VDJ and CDR3 was genomic DNA. TCRdb reprocessed the reads with MiXCR, giving one entry per CDR3 protein. This sample has hundreds of thousands of distinct CDR3 sequences, with roughly a third found just once. Patients picked for sequencing had shown CD8+CD57+ cell expansion detected by flow cytometry. The sequenced material came from sorted CD4+, CD8+, or CD8+CD57+ T cells (not recorded which) from PBMCs. All receptors derive from a human donor with aplastic anemia.

The V and J genes are TRBV28 and TRBJ1-2; maybe TRBD1 (5 bases). Germline CDR1 and CDR2: MDHEN and SYDVKM. The CDR3 runs to 15 residues. V was clipped by 2 bases and J by 4 bases, with 14 bases between them. CDR3 nucleotide sequence: TGTGCCAGCAGTTTAGGACCGGGACGGGCCTATGGCTACACCTTC. Protein: CASSLGPGRAYGYTF.

This clonotype was detected many times. The chain is built from TRBV19 and TRBJ1-4, with D perhaps TRBD1 (5 bases). Germline assignment: CDR1 LNHDA and CDR2 SQIVND (reference sequence). The CDR3 totals 14 residues. V lost 3 bases, J lost 8 bases, and 13 bases lay in between. The CDR3 nucleotides read TGTGCCAGTAGTATGAGCAGGGAGGAAGAAAAACTGTTTTTT. Translation: CASSMSREEEKLFF.

The chain uses TRBV7-3 and TRBJ2-1; TRBD1 agrees at 7 bases. Unmatched junction bases numbered 5, after V lost 5 bases and J lost 4 bases. CDR3 size: 14 residues. Germline-derived CDR1 and CDR2 are SGHTA and FQGTGA. The CDR3, as DNA: TGTGCCAGCAGCGTCGGGACAGATTACAATGAGCAGTTCTTC. It codes for CASSVGTDYNEQFF. Together with reference TRBV7-3 and TRBJ2-1, the CDR3 gives the full variable domain: GAGVSQTPSNKVTEKGKYVELRCDPISGHTALYWYRQSLGQGPEFLIYFQGTGAADDSGLPNDRFFAVRPEGSVSTLKIQRTERGDSAVYLCASSVGTDYNEQFFGPGTRLTVL.

The rearrangement links TRBV6-2 or TRBV6-3 to TRBJ1-5, with 8 bases that match TRBD1. Trimming at V came to 2 bases and at J to 0 bases, leaving 9 bases not matched to a gene. CDR1 is MNHEY, CDR2 SVGEGT, per germline. CDR3 size: 18 residues. Here the CDR3 reads CASSYPVGQGASNQPQHF. DNA of the CDR3: TGTGCCAGCAGTTACCCTGTCGGACAGGGCGCTAGCAATCAGCCCCAGCATTTT.

This clonotype occurred once. It may be a read error: a sequence one base away is much more abundant. The V gene is TRBV12-3 or TRBV12-4, the J gene TRBJ1-2, with 11 bases identical to TRBD1. CDR3 length: 14 residues. The chain's CDR3 is CTSSLGGQGDGYTF. The CDR3 DNA follows: TGTACCAGCAGTTTAGGGGGACAGGGGGATGGCTACACCTTC.

The chain joins TRBV5-6 to TRBJ2-2; D not certain. The germline CDR1 and CDR2 sequences are SGHDT and YYEEEE. The CDR3 sequence is 16 residues long. V lost 7 bases, J lost 0 bases, and 16 bases lay in between. CDR3 loop: CASGSQKRANTGELFF. In DNA form, the CDR3 reads TGTGCCAGCGGATCCCAGAAGCGAGCGAACACCGGGGAGCTGTTTTTT.

About this clonotype itself: A read error is possible here, since a much larger clone lies one base away. The V call is TRBV10-3, the J call TRBJ2-7; D uncertain. CDR1 and CDR2 (germline): ENHRY, SYGVKD. The length of the CDR3 is 11 residues. CDR3 protein: CASSSALEQYF. In nucleotides, the CDR3 is TGTGCCAGCAGTTCAGCACTGGAGCAGTACTTC.

This clonotype occurred a few times. The rearrangement joins TRBV6-1 to TRBJ1-6; no firm D call. V shed 7 bases and J shed 0 bases, with 13 bases lying between them. Germline V gene data show CDR1 as MNHNS and CDR2 as SASEGT. The CDR3 runs to 16 residues. In nucleotides, the CDR3 is TGTGCCAGCAACGGAGGAGCTATCTCCTATAATTCACCCCTCCACTTT. It encodes CASNGGAISYNSPLHF.

There are many counts of this clonotype. The rearrangement links TRBV7-9 to TRBJ1-2; D is uncertain. This CDR3 has 11 amino acids. Germline CDR1 is SEHNR and CDR2 is FQNEAQ (reference sequence). V was trimmed by 4 bases and J by 6 bases, leaving 6 bases between them. CDR3 in DNA: TGTGCCAGCAGCTATTATGATGGCTACACCTTC. This translates into CASSYYDGYTF.

A remark on this clonotype: A much bigger clone sits one base away, suggesting this may be a read error. The chain links TRBV2 to TRBJ1-2; D is unclear. The ends were cut back, 8 bases at V and 4 bases at J, with 11 bases in the middle. Germline V lookup: CDR1 SNHLY, CDR2 FYNNEI. CDR3 length: 12 residues. In nucleotides, the CDR3 is TGTGCCAGCGCCACGGAAGGCTATGGCTACACCTTC. Protein: CASATEGYGYTF.

A remark on this clonotype: Just one base apart from a much larger clone, this may be a read error. This chain connects TRBV10-3 to TRBJ2-5; TRBD2 agrees at 10 bases. The V gene's germline CDR1 is ENHRY and CDR2 SYGVKD. The length of the CDR3 is 16 residues. In DNA form, the CDR3 reads TGTGCCATCAGTGAGTCTTCTAGCGGGGGCCTAGAGACCCAGCACTTC. Protein sequence: CAISESSSGGLETQHF.

This clonotype has at least ten counts. The V gene is TRBV5-1, the J gene TRBJ1-6, with D unclear. This CDR3 has 16 residues. The germline V and J ends were trimmed by 0 bases and 6 bases, with 13 bases remaining between them. Germline lookup yields CDR1 SGHRS and CDR2 YFSETQ. This CDR3 is CASSLAGGGINSPLHF. CDR3 DNA sequence: TGCGCCAGCAGCTTGGCGGGCGGAGGAATTAATTCACCCCTCCACTTT.

The table lists this clonotype with a few counts. The chain has TRBV30 and TRBJ2-1, with no clear D. This CDR3 is 11 amino acids long. V lost 5 bases and J 7 bases, leaving 9 bases between the germline ends. In germline, CDR1 is GTSNPN, CDR2 SVGIG (reference sequence). The CDR3 bases are TGTGCCTGGTCTACGAAAAATGAGCAGTTCTTC. Translation: CAWSTKNEQFF.

This clonotype was counted only a few times. The genes are TRBV6-1 and TRBJ2-7; 9 bases fit TRBD1. The V segment lost 5 bases and the J segment 2 bases; nucleotides outside the gene matches: 7. Germline values: CDR1 MNHNS, CDR2 SASEGT. The CDR3 sequence is 15 residues long. The CDR3 sequence: CASSKGTGHTYEQYF. Here the CDR3 DNA reads TGTGCCAGCAGTAAGGGGACAGGGCACACCTACGAGCAGTACTTC.

The rearrangement joins TRBV6-1 to TRBJ1-1; no reliable D call. Germline V lookup: CDR1 MNHNS, CDR2 SASEGT. CDR3 length: 13 amino acids. V gave up 7 bases and J gave up 1 base, with 10 bases separating them. The CDR3 loop is CASTSPANTEAFF. The CDR3 region has the DNA TGTGCCAGCACCAGTCCAGCGAACACTGAAGCTTTCTTT.

In this sample, this clonotype turned up a few times. The chain links TRBV9 to TRBJ2-3, with a tentative D call TRBD2 (5 bases). Germline V lookup: CDR1 SGDLS, CDR2 YYNGEE. This CDR3 has 15 amino acids. V lost 1 base to trimming and J lost 0 bases, with 9 bases between them. The CDR3 loop reads CASSVSGTSTDTQYF. CDR3 nucleotide sequence: TGTGCCAGCAGCGTAAGCGGCACTAGCACAGATACGCAGTATTTT.

This chain connects TRBV5-4 to TRBJ2-6; possible D gene TRBD2, 5 bases. The V end lost 1 base, the J end lost 1 base, and 15 bases lay between the germline ends. This CDR3 is built from 18 residues. Germline V CDR1 and CDR2: SGHNT, YYREEE (reference sequence). CDR3 sequence (DNA): TGTGCCAGCAGCTTGCACATCGGGATTGCTTCTGGGGCCAACGTCCTGACTTTC. It translates to CASSLHIGIASGANVLTF.

The chain carries TRBV25-1 and TRBJ1-3; maybe TRBD1 (6 bases). CDR3 length: 15 amino acids. The V end was cut by 6 bases, the J end by 4 bases, with 16 bases between. CDR1 is MGHDK and CDR2 is SYGVNS in the germline V gene. CDR3 coding DNA: TGTGCCAGCAGCTTGGCAGGGGCGAAAGGAAACACCATATATTTT. It is translated as CASSLAGAKGNTIYF.

The J gene is TRBJ1-1, the V gene TRBV7-2; TRBD1 matches 7 bases. Germline V gives CDR1 SGHTA, CDR2 FQGNSA. This CDR3 region has 16 residues. Trimming took 0 bases from V and 0 from J; bases not matched to a gene: 4. In nucleotides, the CDR3 is TGTGCCAGCAGCTTAGCGCTCAGGGGGATGAACACTGAAGCTTTCTTT. This codes for CASSLALRGMNTEAFF.

Many counts were recorded for this clonotype. The CDR3 protein is CASSNIDRLRTEAFF. The CDR3, as DNA: TGTGCCAGTAGTAACATCGACAGGCTTCGGACTGAAGCTTTCTTT. The chain recombines TRBV19 with TRBJ1-1; D perhaps matches TRBD1 (6 bases). Per germline, CDR1 LNHDA and CDR2 SQIVND (reference sequence). The CDR3 runs 15 residues. With 4 bases removed from V and 5 bases from J, the gap between germline ends came to 17 bases.

Details on this clonotype: A much larger clone differs from this one at a single base, so this may be a read error. Since the CDR3 does not end with the conserved phenylalanine or tryptophan, this likely comes from a read error. The chain combines TRBV20-1 with TRBJ1-6; D is ambiguous. CDR3 length equals 15 residues. V was clipped by 3 bases and J by 2 bases, with 11 bases between them. In germline, CDR1 is DFQATT, CDR2 SNEGSKA (reference sequence). CDR3 amino acids: CSASVPAPYNSPLHL. In DNA form, the CDR3 reads TGCAGTGCTAGCGTCCCGGCTCCCTATAATTCACCCCTCCACCTT.

Comments on this clonotype: Just one base apart from a much larger clone, this may be a read error. This chain links TRBV29-1 with TRBJ2-6; the D is unclear. The CDR3 spans 12 residues. Germline V gene data show CDR1 as SQVTM and CDR2 as ANQGSEA. Here the CDR3 reads CSAGRGANVLTF. CDR3 sequence (DNA): TGCAGTGCTGGTCGGGGGGCCAACGTCCTGACTTTC. Variable domain in full (rest from reference TRBV29-1 and TRBJ2-6): SAVISQKPSRDICQRGTSLTIQCQVDSQVTMMFWYRQQPGQSLTLIATANQGSEATYESGFVIDKFPISRPNLTFSTLTVSNMSPEDSSIYLCSAGRGANVLTFGAGSRLTVL.

For this clonotype: This may come from a read error, since a much larger clone is one base off. The V call is TRBV2, the J call TRBJ2-2; TRBD1 matches 10 bases. The CDR3 consists of 15 residues. CDR1 SNHLY and CDR2 FYNNEI come from the germline V gene. The CDR3 spells CASSGDRGNIGELFF. CDR3 nucleotide sequence: TGTGCCAGCAGTGGGGACAGGGGCAACATCGGGGAGCTGTTTTTT.

The genes are TRBV5-5 and TRBJ2-7; D perhaps matches TRBD2 (5 bases). V lost 0 bases to trimming and J lost 6 bases, with 16 bases between them. The germline CDR1 and CDR2 sequences are SGHKS and YYEKEE (reference sequence). The CDR3 consists of 15 residues. DNA for the CDR3: TGTGCCAGCAGCTTGGAGGAGGCGAGTTTTCGCGAGCAGTACTTC. Its translation: CASSLEEASFREQYF. The variable domain in full, completed from reference TRBV5-5 and TRBJ2-7, reads DAGVTQSPTHLIKTRGQQVTLRCSPISGHKSVSWYQQVLGQGPQFIFQYYEKEERGRGNFPDRFSARQFPNYSSELNVNALLLGDSALYLCASSLEEASFREQYFGPGTRLTVT.

The chain couples TRBV20-1 to TRBJ2-7; D possibly uses TRBD1 or TRBD2 (5 bases each). The last part of the DNA fits TRBJ2-4 better; the J call may be wrong. The CDR3 runs to 13 residues. Germline V CDR1 and CDR2: DFQATT, SNEGSKA (reference sequence). CDR3 nucleotide sequence: TGCAGTGCTAGAGGAGAGGGGCAGCTCATTCAGTACTTC. Translation gives CSARGEGQLIQYF.